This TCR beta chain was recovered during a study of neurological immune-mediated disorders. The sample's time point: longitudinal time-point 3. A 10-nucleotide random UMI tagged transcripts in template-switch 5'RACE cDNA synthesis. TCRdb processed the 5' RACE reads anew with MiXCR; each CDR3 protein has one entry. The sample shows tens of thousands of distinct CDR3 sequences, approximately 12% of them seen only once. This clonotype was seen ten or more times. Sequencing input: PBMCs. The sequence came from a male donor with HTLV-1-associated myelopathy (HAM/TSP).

CDR3 in amino acids: CASSWTDDISYNEQFF. CDR3 sequence (DNA): TGTGCCAGCAGCTGGACAGACGATATTTCCTACAATGAGCAGTTCTTC. The chain recombines TRBV11-1 with TRBJ2-1, with a tentative D call TRBD1 (6 bases). V was trimmed by 4 bases and J by 1 base, leaving 14 bases between them. From germline, CDR1 is SGHAT and CDR2 FQDESV (reference sequence). This CDR3 contains 16 residues. Using reference TRBV11-1 and TRBJ2-1 for the parts outside the CDR3, the full variable domain is EAEVAQSPRYKITEKSQAVAFWCDPISGHATLYWYRQILGQGPELLVQFQDESVVDDSQLPKDRFSAERLKGVDSTLKIQPAELGDSAMYLCASSWTDDISYNEQFFGPGTRLTVL.